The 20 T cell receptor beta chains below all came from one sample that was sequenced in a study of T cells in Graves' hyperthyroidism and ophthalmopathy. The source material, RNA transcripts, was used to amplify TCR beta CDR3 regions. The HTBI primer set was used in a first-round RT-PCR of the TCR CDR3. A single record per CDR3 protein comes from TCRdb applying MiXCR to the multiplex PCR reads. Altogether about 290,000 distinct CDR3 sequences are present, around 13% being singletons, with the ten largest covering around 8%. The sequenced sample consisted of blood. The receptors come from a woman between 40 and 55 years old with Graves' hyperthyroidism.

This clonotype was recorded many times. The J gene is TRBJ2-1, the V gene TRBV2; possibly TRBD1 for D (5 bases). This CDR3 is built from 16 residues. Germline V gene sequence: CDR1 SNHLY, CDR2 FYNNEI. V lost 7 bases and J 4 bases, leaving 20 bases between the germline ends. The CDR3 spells CASTSDRRKVYNEQFF. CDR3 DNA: TGTGCCAGCACGAGCGACAGAAGGAAAGTTTACAATGAGCAGTTCTTC.

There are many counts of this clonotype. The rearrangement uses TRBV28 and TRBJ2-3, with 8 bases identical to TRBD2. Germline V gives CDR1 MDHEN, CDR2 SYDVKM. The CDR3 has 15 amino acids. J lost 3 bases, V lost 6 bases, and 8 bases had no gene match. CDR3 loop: CASRDPGGATDTQYF. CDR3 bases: TGTGCCAGCAGAGATCCCGGGGGGGCAACAGATACGCAGTATTTT.

The CDR3 spells CATRAGGSQPQHF. CDR3 nucleotide sequence: TGTGCCACCCGGGCAGGGGGCAGTCAGCCCCAGCATTTT. V and J are TRBV2 and TRBJ1-5; 8 bases line up with TRBD1. Germline-derived CDR1 and CDR2 are SNHLY and FYNNEI. The ends lost 10 bases at V and 6 bases at J; junction bases unmatched: 8. The length of the CDR3 is 13 residues.

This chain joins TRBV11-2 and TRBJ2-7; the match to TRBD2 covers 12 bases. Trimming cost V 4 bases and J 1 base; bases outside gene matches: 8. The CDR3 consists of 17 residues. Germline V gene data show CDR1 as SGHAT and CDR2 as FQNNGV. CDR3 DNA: TGTGCCAGCAGCTCCCCCAAGACTAGCGGGAGTTCCTACGAGCAGTACTTC. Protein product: CASSSPKTSGSSYEQYF.

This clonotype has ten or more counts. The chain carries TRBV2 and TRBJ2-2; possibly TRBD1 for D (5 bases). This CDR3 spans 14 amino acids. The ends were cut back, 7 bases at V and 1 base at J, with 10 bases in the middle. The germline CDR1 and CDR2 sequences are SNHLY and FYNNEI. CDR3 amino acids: CASIGQGNTGELFF. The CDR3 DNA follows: TGTGCCAGCATAGGTCAGGGGAACACCGGGGAGCTGTTTTTT.

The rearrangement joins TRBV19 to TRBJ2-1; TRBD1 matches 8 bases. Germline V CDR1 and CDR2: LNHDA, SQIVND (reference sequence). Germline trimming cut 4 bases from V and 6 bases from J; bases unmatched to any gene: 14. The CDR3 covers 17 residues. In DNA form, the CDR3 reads TGTGCCAGTAGTAGACCAACAGGGGGGCCTGTCTCCAATGAGCAGTTCTTC. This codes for CASSRPTGGPVSNEQFF.

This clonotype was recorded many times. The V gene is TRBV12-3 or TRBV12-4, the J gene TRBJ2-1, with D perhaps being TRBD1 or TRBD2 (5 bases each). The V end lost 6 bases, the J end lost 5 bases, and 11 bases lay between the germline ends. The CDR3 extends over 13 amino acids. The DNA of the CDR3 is TGTGCCAGCAGCTGGGACGGAGACAATGAGCAGTTCTTC. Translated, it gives CASSWDGDNEQFF.

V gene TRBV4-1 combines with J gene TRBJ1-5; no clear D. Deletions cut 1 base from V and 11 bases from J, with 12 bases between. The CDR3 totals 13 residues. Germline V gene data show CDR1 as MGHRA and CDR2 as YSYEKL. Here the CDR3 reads CASSQVLKRAQHF. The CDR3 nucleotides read TGCGCCAGCAGCCAAGTTCTAAAAAGGGCCCAGCATTTT.

CDR3 sequence: CASSLDGGGNQPQHF. The CDR3 bases are TGTGCCAGCAGCTTGGACGGCGGAGGCAATCAGCCCCAGCATTTT. This chain joins TRBV5-4 and TRBJ1-5, with unresolved D. Trimming removed 0 bases at V and 2 bases at J, with 9 bases between. The CDR3 consists of 15 residues. The germline V gene encodes CDR1 SGHNT and CDR2 YYREEE (reference sequence).

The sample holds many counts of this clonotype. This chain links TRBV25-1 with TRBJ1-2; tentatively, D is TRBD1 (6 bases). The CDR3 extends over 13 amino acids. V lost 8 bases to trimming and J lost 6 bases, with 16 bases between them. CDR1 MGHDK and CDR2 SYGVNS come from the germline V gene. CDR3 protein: CASRTRGGHGYTF. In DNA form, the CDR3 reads TGTGCCAGCCGAACAAGGGGGGGACATGGCTACACCTTC.

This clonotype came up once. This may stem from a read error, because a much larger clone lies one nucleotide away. In DNA form, the CDR3 reads TGTGCCGGCAGTCTACCGGGGCGGTCGTACGAGCAGTACTTC. This translates into CAGSLPGRSYEQYF. The chain links TRBV28 to TRBJ2-7; D tentatively reads TRBD1 or TRBD2 (5 bases each). The germline V gene has CDR1 MDHEN and CDR2 SYDVKM. The CDR3 spans 14 residues.

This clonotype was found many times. The DNA for the CDR3 is TGTGCCAGCACGTGGGCGGGAGTATCCTACGAGCAGTACTTC. This sequence encodes CASTWAGVSYEQYF. The chain carries TRBV6-1 and TRBJ2-7; 7 bases agree with TRBD2. Per germline, CDR1 MNHNS and CDR2 SASEGT. This CDR3 has 14 residues. V lost 7 bases, J lost 1 base, and 7 bases stayed unmatched.

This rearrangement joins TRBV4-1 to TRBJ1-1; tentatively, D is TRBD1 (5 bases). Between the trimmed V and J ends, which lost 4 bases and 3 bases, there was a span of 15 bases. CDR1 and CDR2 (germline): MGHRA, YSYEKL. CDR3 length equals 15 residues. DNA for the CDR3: TGCGCCAGCAGCCTTAACCCGGGACGGTACACTGAAGCTTTCTTT. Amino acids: CASSLNPGRYTEAFF.

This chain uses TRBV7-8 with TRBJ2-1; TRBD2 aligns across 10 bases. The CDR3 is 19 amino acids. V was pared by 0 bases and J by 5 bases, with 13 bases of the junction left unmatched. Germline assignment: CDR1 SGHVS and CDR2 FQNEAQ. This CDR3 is CASSLAFWTSGTLDNEQFF. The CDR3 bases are TGTGCCAGCAGCTTAGCGTTCTGGACTAGCGGAACCCTCGACAATGAGCAGTTCTTC.

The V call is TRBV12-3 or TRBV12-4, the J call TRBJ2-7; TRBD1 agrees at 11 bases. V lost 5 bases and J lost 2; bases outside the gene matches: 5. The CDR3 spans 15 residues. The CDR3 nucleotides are TGTGCCAGCAGTCTTGGGACAGGGGGGACCTACGAGCAGTACTTC. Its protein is CASSLGTGGTYEQYF.

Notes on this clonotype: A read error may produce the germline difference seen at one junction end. The CDR3 loop is CAGRTGLGTGELFF. CDR3 bases: TGTGCCGGCAGGACGGGACTAGGGACCGGGGAGCTGTTTTTT. The chain carries TRBV2 and TRBJ2-2; 8 nucleotides align to TRBD2. CDR1 and CDR2 from the germline V gene are SNHLY and FYNNEI. There are 14 residues in the CDR3.

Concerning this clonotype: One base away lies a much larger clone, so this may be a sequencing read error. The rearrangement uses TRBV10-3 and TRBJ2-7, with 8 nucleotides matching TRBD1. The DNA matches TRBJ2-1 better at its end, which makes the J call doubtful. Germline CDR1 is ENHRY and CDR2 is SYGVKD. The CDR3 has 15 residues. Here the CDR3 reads CAISASGTGPYEQFF. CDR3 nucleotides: TGTGCCATCAGTGCCTCCGGGACAGGTCCTTACGAGCAGTTCTTC.

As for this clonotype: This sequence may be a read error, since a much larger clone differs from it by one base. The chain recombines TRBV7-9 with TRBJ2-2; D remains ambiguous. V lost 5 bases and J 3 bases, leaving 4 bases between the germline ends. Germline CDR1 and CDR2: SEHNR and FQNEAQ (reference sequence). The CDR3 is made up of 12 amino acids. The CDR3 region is CASSGDTGELFF. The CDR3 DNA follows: TGTGCCAGCAGCGGAGACACCGGGGAGCTGTTTTTT. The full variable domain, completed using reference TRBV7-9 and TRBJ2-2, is DTGVSQNPRHKITKRGQNVTFRCDPISEHNRLYWYRQTLGQGPEFLTYFQNEAQLEKSRLLSDRFSAERPKGSFSTLEIQRTEQGDSAMYLCASSGDTGELFFGEGSRLTVL.

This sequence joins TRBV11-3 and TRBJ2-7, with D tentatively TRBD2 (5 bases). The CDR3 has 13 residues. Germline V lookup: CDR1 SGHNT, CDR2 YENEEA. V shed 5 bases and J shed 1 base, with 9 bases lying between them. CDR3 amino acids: CASSPGWSYEQYF. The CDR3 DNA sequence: TGTGCCAGCAGCCCGGGGTGGTCCTACGAGCAGTACTTC. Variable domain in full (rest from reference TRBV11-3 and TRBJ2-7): EAGVVQSPRYKIIEKKQPVAFWCNPISGHNTLYWYLQNLGQGPELLIRYENEEAVDDSQLPKDRFSAERLKGVDSTLKIQPAELGDSAVYLCASSPGWSYEQYFGPGTRLTVT.

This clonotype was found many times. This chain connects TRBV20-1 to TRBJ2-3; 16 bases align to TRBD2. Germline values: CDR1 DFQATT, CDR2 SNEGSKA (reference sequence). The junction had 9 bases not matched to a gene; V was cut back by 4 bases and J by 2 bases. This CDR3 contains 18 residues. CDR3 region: CSAKGLAGGGPNTDTQYF. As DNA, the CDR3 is TGCAGTGCTAAGGGACTAGCGGGAGGGGGGCCTAACACAGATACGCAGTATTTT.